This paragraph reports one TCR beta chain. The antigen remains unidentified. Method: immunoSEQ multiplex PCR; TCRdb's copy keeps in-frame clones and lacks some. The repertoire includes over 100,000 clones, 80% to 90% of them detected once, and 8.4% sits in the top ten. The sample comes from a study of T cell responses to AZD1222 COVID-19 vaccine. Whole-study results and caveats: It should be noted that donors were predominantly white British and more often female, and clonal diversity was possibly underestimated.

The sample here was peripheral blood, taken on day 0 of AZD1222 vaccination. The clonotype originates from an adult in good health.

In DNA, the CDR3 is TGTGCCTGGAGTAGGGGCCCGAACACTGAAGCTTTCTTT. Its protein is CAWSRGPNTEAFF. The chain carries TRBV30 and TRBJ1-1; TRBD1 is a possible D gene (5 bases). V was trimmed by 2 bases and J by 1 base, leaving 8 bases between them. CDR1 and CDR2 (germline): GTSNPN, SVGIG (reference sequence). This CDR3 comprises 13 residues.